The TCR beta chain described here comes from a study of blood T cells in healthy people across ages. A second roughly 6 to 12 cycle PCR used barcoded and J-beta primers. TCRdb used MiXCR to reprocess the 5' RACE reads, holding one entry per CDR3 protein. The table lists under 1,000,000 distinct CDR3 sequences, approximately 35% of them singletons. V lost 5 bases, J lost 7 bases, and 9 bases stayed unmatched. The CDR3 is made up of 14 amino acids. Germline V CDR1 and CDR2: MNHEY, SMNVEV (reference sequence). Source material: blood. The sequence came from a man younger than 35 in good health. The genes are TRBV27 and TRBJ2-7, with 9 nucleotides matching TRBD1. The CDR3 region is CASSAGQGWNEQYF. The CDR3 region has the DNA TGTGCCAGCAGTGCGGGACAGGGCTGGAATGAGCAGTACTTC.